Described below is a single TCR beta chain sequence and its context. Its antigen is undetermined. These data originate in a study of T cell responses to AZD1222 COVID-19 vaccine. About the research overall: Second-dose intervals near 4 or 12 weeks were combined. Findings of the study overall: Unmutated variant regions are reportedly targeted by nearly half of spike-specific TCRs. Donors were mostly white British, more females; clonal diversity possibly underestimated. Elevations in Spike-specific TCR breadth and depth followed administration of two AZD1222 doses.

CDR1 and CDR2 (germline): KGHSH, LQKENI. The CDR3 extends over 14 amino acids. Trimming removed 6 bases from V and 1 base from J, with 7 bases in between. Generated by immunoSEQ multiplex PCR, the TCRdb table keeps only in-frame clones and is missing some. Counted here are about 150,000 clones, about 88% occurring once; the ten biggest clones make up 3% to 3.5%. This TCR came from an adult in good health. Specimen: peripheral blood, collected on day 0 of AZD1222 vaccination. The chain recombines TRBV18 with TRBJ2-6; the D gene is possibly TRBD1 (5 bases). CDR3 protein: CASSQGSGANVLTF. The CDR3 DNA sequence: TGTGCCAGCTCCCAGGGTTCTGGGGCCAACGTCCTGACTTTC.